The 22 T cell receptor beta chains below all came from one sample that was sequenced in a study of blood T cell repertoires in COVID-19. Produced via immunoSEQ multiplex PCR; TCRdb's table is partial and in-frame only. The data hold 130,000 to 150,000 clones, with about 80% observed a single time. Input material: PBMCs or T cells enriched from blood (not recorded which). The receptors were gathered from a man aged 45-60 years who had recovered from COVID-19.

This rearrangement joins TRBV18 to TRBJ2-2, with 10 bases aligning to TRBD1. Germline V gene data show CDR1 as KGHSH and CDR2 as LQKENI. The junction had 9 bases not matched to a gene; V was cut back by 4 bases and J by 4 bases. The CDR3 is 17 residues long. CDR3: CASSRNRQGASTGELFF. CDR3 coding DNA: TGTGCCAGCTCACGAAACCGACAGGGGGCGAGCACCGGGGAGCTGTTTTTT.

This chain joins TRBV27 and TRBJ1-6, with TRBD1 identical over 7 bases. The germline V gene has CDR1 MNHEY and CDR2 SMNVEV (reference sequence). The CDR3 is 15 amino acids. Germline trimming cut 8 bases from V and 7 bases from J; bases unmatched to any gene: 11. The CDR3 region is CASADRRSKNSPLHF. The DNA for the CDR3 is TGTGCCAGCGCGGACAGGAGATCAAAAAATTCACCCCTCCACTTT.

The V call is TRBV5-1, the J call TRBJ1-1; tentative D call: TRBD1 (5 bases). The V gene's germline CDR1 is SGHRS and CDR2 YFSETQ. V gave up 1 base and J gave up 1 base, with 8 bases separating them. This CDR3 comprises 14 residues. CDR3 protein: CASSLQTGNTEAFF. CDR3 DNA sequence: TGCGCCAGCAGCTTGCAAACAGGGAACACTGAAGCTTTCTTT.

The gene calls are TRBV30 and TRBJ1-1; TRBD1 might be the D (5 bases). From germline, CDR1 is GTSNPN and CDR2 SVGIG (reference sequence). Trimming left V 0 bases short and J 4 bases short, with 12 bases between. The CDR3 is 14 residues long. The CDR3 is CAWSVFQGSTEAFF. CDR3 DNA: TGTGCCTGGAGTGTATTTCAGGGCAGCACTGAAGCTTTCTTT.

This clone has just one count. The chain couples TRBV7-9 to TRBJ1-2; 8 bases are shared with TRBD1. Germline V CDR1 and CDR2: SEHNR, FQNEAQ (reference sequence). The trim removed 5 bases at V and 2 bases at J, leaving 4 bases unmatched. The CDR3 is 14 amino acids. The CDR3, as DNA: TGTGCCAGCAGCGCCAGACAGGGGAACTATGGCTACACCTTC. This encodes CASSARQGNYGYTF.

This chain links TRBV2 with TRBJ2-7; D uncertain. This CDR3 contains 13 residues. Germline-derived CDR1 and CDR2 are SNHLY and FYNNEI. V lost 2 bases, J lost 1 base, and 6 bases lay in between. The CDR3 loop reads CASSETKSYEQYF. CDR3 DNA: TGTGCCAGCAGTGAAACAAAATCCTACGAGCAGTACTTC.

The chain joins TRBV18 to TRBJ2-3; the match to TRBD2 covers 9 bases. V lost 6 bases and J lost 3; bases outside the gene matches: 10. The CDR3 is 16 amino acids. The germline CDR1 and CDR2 sequences are KGHSH and LQKENI. In DNA form, the CDR3 reads TGTGCCAGCTCTCCCCTTAGCGGGGGCGAAACAGATACGCAGTATTTT. Protein sequence: CASSPLSGGETDTQYF.

The chain links TRBV28 to TRBJ2-1; 7 bases line up with TRBD2. With 8 bases clipped from V and 1 base from J, the junction kept 8 bases outside the gene matches. The germline V gene encodes CDR1 MDHEN and CDR2 SYDVKM. The CDR3 runs 15 residues. The CDR3 DNA is TGTGCCAGCTCCCCTTCTAGCGGTTCCTACAATGAGCAGTTCTTC. This sequence encodes CASSPSSGSYNEQFF. The variable domain in full, completed from reference TRBV28 and TRBJ2-1, reads DVKVTQSSRYLVKRTGEKVFLECVQDMDHENMFWYRQDPGLGLRLIYFSYDVKMKEKGDIPEGYSVSREKKERFSLILESASTNQTSMYLCASSPSSGSYNEQFFGPGTRLTVL.

Worth noting for this clone: An end of the junction does not agree with germline; a read error may underlie this. This chain joins TRBV2 and TRBJ1-2; perhaps TRBD1 as D (6 bases). This CDR3 is 15 amino acids long. The V gene's germline CDR1 is SNHLY and CDR2 FYNNEI. The CDR3, as DNA: TGTGCCAGTAGTGCCGCCCGGGGGGCCAACTATGGCTACACCTTC. As protein: CASSAARGANYGYTF.

This clone was found a few times. This rearrangement joins TRBV6-7 to TRBJ1-2; maybe TRBD1 (6 bases). TRBV6-7 counts as an open reading frame of uncertain function. CDR3 length equals 12 residues. The V end lost 9 bases, the J end lost 2 bases, and 10 bases lay between the germline ends. The CDR3 sequence: CARQTGNYGYTF. DNA for the CDR3: TGTGCCAGACAAACAGGGAACTATGGCTACACCTTC.

The CDR3 loop is CASSPGFFYEQYF. Here the CDR3 DNA reads TGTGCCAGCAGCCCCGGGTTCTTCTACGAGCAGTACTTC. The rearrangement links TRBV6-5 to TRBJ2-7, with D uncertain. Trimming stripped 6 bases from V and 3 bases from J, with 12 bases between. CDR3 length equals 13 residues. CDR1 is MNHEY and CDR2 is SVGAGI in the germline V gene.

V is TRBV4-3 and J is TRBJ1-5; no reliable D call. Germline CDR1 is LGHNA and CDR2 is YSLEER. V was clipped by 0 bases and J by 2 bases, with 11 bases between them. This CDR3 contains 16 residues. For the CDR3, the DNA is TGCGCCAGCAGCCAAGATACGGGAAGGGGCAATCAGCCCCAGCATTTT. It specifies CASSQDTGRGNQPQHF.

V gene TRBV5-4 combines with J gene TRBJ1-1; 10 bases are shared with TRBD1. The V and J ends lost 2 bases and 4 bases, in that order; junction bases with no gene match: 5. Germline-derived CDR1 and CDR2 are SGHNT and YYREEE (reference sequence). CDR3 length: 15 amino acids. CDR3 residues: CASSLPGTGATEAFF. The CDR3 DNA is TGTGCCAGCAGCTTACCCGGGACAGGGGCCACTGAAGCTTTCTTT. The full variable domain, with the rest looked up from reference TRBV5-4 and TRBJ1-1, is ETGVTQSPTHLIKTRGQQVTLRCSSQSGHNTVSWYQQALGQGPQFIFQYYREEENGRGNFPPRFSGLQFPNYSSELNVNALELDDSALYLCASSLPGTGATEAFFGQGTRLTVV.

This chain links TRBV2 with TRBJ2-7, with D tentatively TRBD1 (5 bases). The CDR3 totals 15 residues. The germline CDR1 and CDR2 sequences are SNHLY and FYNNEI. V lost 7 bases, J lost 1 base, and 17 bases lay in between. As DNA, the CDR3 is TGTGCCAGCATGCCAGACAGAAGAGGATCCTACGAGCAGTACTTC. Protein sequence: CASMPDRRGSYEQYF.

This CDR3 is CASSSGTASGYTF. The CDR3, as DNA: TGTGCCAGCAGTTCCGGGACAGCGTCAGGCTACACCTTC. V usage is TRBV6-5 and J usage is TRBJ1-2, with 7 bases that match TRBD1. The length of the CDR3 is 13 residues. The V segment lost 4 bases and the J segment 8 bases; nucleotides outside the gene matches: 7. Germline CDR1 is MNHEY and CDR2 is SVGAGI.

The CDR3 reads CASRRQGLSYEQYF. The CDR3 DNA sequence: TGTGCCAGCCGCAGACAAGGACTTTCCTACGAGCAGTACTTC. The chain joins TRBV21-1 to TRBJ2-7; the listed D gene, TRBD2, was not tested against the DNA. TRBV21-1 is annotated as a pseudogene. The CDR3 contains 14 residues.

The J gene is TRBJ1-5, the V gene TRBV6-5, with TRBD1 matching over 8 bases. Looked up from germline, CDR1 is MNHEY and CDR2 is SVGAGI. The length of the CDR3 is 14 residues. The V gene end was trimmed by 5 bases and the J gene end by 6 bases; junction bases not matched to a gene: 6. CDR3 DNA: TGTGCCAGCAGTATTGACAGGGGAGGTCAGCCCCAGCATTTT. This encodes CASSIDRGGQPQHF.

The chain couples TRBV6-5 to TRBJ1-5, with TRBD1 matching over 7 bases. The length of the CDR3 is 16 residues. The germline gives CDR1 MNHEY, CDR2 SVGAGI. V was pared by 4 bases and J by 3 bases, with 9 bases of the junction left unmatched. The CDR3 nucleotides read TGTGCCAGCAGTTCCCGACAGGGACCGCCCAATCAGCCCCAGCATTTT. It is translated as CASSSRQGPPNQPQHF.

The V and J genes are TRBV6-4 and TRBJ2-2, with 9 bases that match TRBD1. The germline gives CDR1 MRHNA, CDR2 SNTAGT. Unmatched junction bases numbered 6, after V lost 5 bases and J lost 5 bases. CDR3 length: 15 residues. CDR3 residues: CASSRTGDGTGELFF. The CDR3 nucleotides are TGTGCCAGCAGTCGGACAGGGGACGGGACCGGGGAGCTGTTTTTT.

The J gene is TRBJ1-2, the V gene TRBV7-2; D unresolved. V was cut by 2 bases and J by 4 bases, with 8 bases left in between. CDR1 is SGHTA and CDR2 is FQGNSA in the germline V gene. CDR3 size: 13 residues. CDR3 amino acids: CASSLSGGYGYTF. The CDR3 DNA reads as TGTGCCAGCAGCTTATCCGGAGGCTATGGCTACACCTTC.

This chain uses TRBV11-2 with TRBJ1-4; tentative D call: TRBD1 (5 bases). The CDR3 has 17 residues. The germline V gene encodes CDR1 SGHAT and CDR2 FQNNGV. V lost 5 bases, J lost 4 bases, and 20 bases lay in between. The CDR3 reads CASSLLQGPGRNEKLFF. CDR3 DNA sequence: TGTGCCAGCAGCCTACTTCAGGGTCCCGGTCGTAATGAAAAACTGTTTTTT.

The chain couples TRBV10-2 to TRBJ2-2; TRBD2 is a possible D gene (5 bases). CDR1 is WSHSY and CDR2 is SAAADI in the germline V gene. The CDR3 loop spans 15 amino acids. V dropped 8 bases and J dropped 4 bases, with 17 bases sitting between them. CDR3 in amino acids: CASSSPPAGTGELFF. The CDR3 coding sequence is TGCGCCAGCTCGTCCCCCCCGGCGGGCACCGGGGAGCTGTTTTTT.